A single sample gave rise to the 11 T cell receptor beta chains below, sequenced in a study of T cells in Graves' hyperthyroidism and ophthalmopathy. The source material, RNA transcripts, was used to amplify TCR beta CDR3 regions. RT-PCR in the first round (using the HTBI primer set) targeted the TCR CDR3. TCRdb called the multiplex PCR reads again in MiXCR, with one record for every CDR3 protein. The sample carries approximately 430,000 distinct CDR3 sequences, less than 20% recorded once. The sample was blood. These TCRs come from a woman aged 18-35 years with Graves' hyperthyroidism.

This clonotype was picked up many times. V is TRBV5-1 and J is TRBJ1-5; D is perhaps TRBD1 (5 bases). With 4 bases removed from V and 5 bases from J, the gap between germline ends came to 13 bases. This CDR3 spans 14 amino acids. Germline V gene lookup returns CDR1 SGHRS and CDR2 YFSETQ. CDR3 sequence (DNA): TGCGCCAGCAGCCCCGCGGGGGGAGATCAGCCCCAGCATTTT. Residues: CASSPAGGDQPQHF.

This clonotype was found many times. In DNA form, the CDR3 reads TGTGCCAGCAGTCCTCGGCGTCTTCTCTACGAGCAGTACTTC. Its protein product is CASSPRRLLYEQYF. V gene TRBV6-5 combines with J gene TRBJ2-7; D uncertain. Germline V gene data show CDR1 as MNHEY and CDR2 as SVGAGI. The CDR3 runs 14 residues. V lost 5 bases and J 3 bases, leaving 14 bases between the germline ends.

This clonotype was counted many times. This sequence joins TRBV7-8 and TRBJ1-2, with D perhaps TRBD1 (6 bases). With 3 bases removed from V and 5 bases from J, the gap between germline ends came to 25 bases. This CDR3 is built from 18 residues. The germline gives CDR1 SGHVS, CDR2 FQNEAQ. CDR3 sequence reads: CASSLVGAGQTGRYGYTF. DNA of the CDR3: TGTGCCAGCAGCTTGGTGGGCGCAGGACAGACCGGGCGTTATGGCTACACCTTC.

This clonotype showed up many times. This chain joins TRBV19 and TRBJ1-2, with TRBD1 identical over 9 bases. The V and J ends lost 7 bases and 2 bases, in that order; junction bases with no gene match: 11. Germline lookup yields CDR1 LNHDA and CDR2 SQIVND (reference sequence). The CDR3 covers 16 residues. The chain's CDR3 is CASTTSPGQGNYGYTF. The DNA of the CDR3 is TGTGCCAGTACTACGTCTCCGGGACAGGGAAACTATGGCTACACCTTC.

At least ten counts were recorded for this clonotype. The gene calls are TRBV6-1 and TRBJ1-2; no clear D gene. This CDR3 contains 13 residues. Germline V gene data show CDR1 as MNHNS and CDR2 as SASEGT. V was trimmed by 5 bases and J by 2 bases, leaving 9 bases between them. The DNA of the CDR3 is TGTGCCAGCAGTTACGACGGAAACTATGGCTACACCTTC. It yields the protein CASSYDGNYGYTF.

Ten or more counts support this clonotype. The V call is TRBV3-1, the J call TRBJ2-2; D not certain. Trimming removed 4 bases from V and 2 bases from J, with 11 bases in between. Germline assignment: CDR1 LGHDT and CDR2 YNNKEL (reference sequence). This CDR3 spans 15 amino acids. Here the CDR3 reads CASSPVAGNTGELFF. The CDR3 bases are TGTGCCAGCAGCCCGGTGGCAGGAAACACCGGGGAGCTGTTTTTT.

On this clonotype itself: A much larger clone differs by one base, so this may be a read error. The J gene is TRBJ2-5, the V gene TRBV2, with D perhaps TRBD1 (8 bases). Germline V lookup: CDR1 SNHLY, CDR2 FYNNEI. Between the trimmed V and J ends, which lost 6 bases and 4 bases, there was a span of 15 bases. The CDR3 has 14 amino acids. As DNA, the CDR3 is TGTGCCAGCAGGGGGAACAGGGGGGGAGAGACCCAGTACTTC. The encoded protein is CASRGNRGGETQYF.

This clonotype occurred a few times. This sequence joins TRBV30 and TRBJ1-3, with D possibly being TRBD1 (5 bases). Germline V CDR1 and CDR2: GTSNPN, SVGIG (reference sequence). The V end lost 3 bases, the J end lost 4 bases, and 16 bases lay between the germline ends. The CDR3 sequence is 15 residues long. The CDR3, as DNA: TGTGCCTGGAGCCTGGGAGGGGCGCAAGGAAACACCATATATTTT. It codes for CAWSLGGAQGNTIYF.

This clonotype was counted ten times or more. The rearrangement uses TRBV2 and TRBJ1-5; weak D call: TRBD1 (5 bases). This CDR3 has 13 amino acids. The V end lost 4 bases, the J end lost 4 bases, and 8 bases lay between the germline ends. The germline V gene encodes CDR1 SNHLY and CDR2 FYNNEI. CDR3 DNA sequence: TGTGCCAGCAGTGGGGCAGGGAATCAGCCCCAGCATTTT. Translated: CASSGAGNQPQHF. The full variable domain, rest sourced from reference TRBV2 and TRBJ1-5, is EPEVTQTPSHQVTQMGQEVILRCVPISNHLYFYWYRQILGQKVEFLVSFYNNEISEKSEIFDDQFSVERPDGSNFTLKIRSTKLEDSAMYFCASSGAGNQPQHFGDGTRLSIL.

This clonotype showed up many times. The chain employs TRBV19 and TRBJ1-2; 9 bases map to TRBD1. The CDR3 totals 14 residues. V trimming: 4 bases; J trimming: 5 bases; junction bases outside the gene matches: 5. In germline, CDR1 is LNHDA, CDR2 SQIVND (reference sequence). CDR3 region: CASSTPGQGYGYTF. CDR3 in DNA: TGTGCCAGTAGTACTCCGGGACAGGGTTATGGCTACACCTTC.

This clonotype was detected ten times or more. The genes are TRBV2 and TRBJ2-7, with TRBD1 as a possible D gene (6 bases). V was pared by 8 bases and J by 3 bases, with 8 bases between. This CDR3 is 11 amino acids long. Germline CDR1 and CDR2: SNHLY and FYNNEI. The CDR3: CASLRGYEQYF. CDR3 sequence (DNA): TGTGCCAGCCTCAGGGGCTACGAGCAGTACTTC. The whole variable domain, filled in from reference TRBV2 and TRBJ2-7, reads EPEVTQTPSHQVTQMGQEVILRCVPISNHLYFYWYRQILGQKVEFLVSFYNNEISEKSEIFDDQFSVERPDGSNFTLKIRSTKLEDSAMYFCASLRGYEQYFGPGTRLTVT.